This TCR beta chain came from a study of tumor and adjacent non-tumor tissue in lung cancer. Whole-study findings and limits: In normal lung, the top 100 clones were significantly more dominant than in tumor.

In germline, CDR1 is SGHNT, CDR2 YENEEA. The CDR3 length is 14 residues. The sample holds one count of this clonotype. Its antigen is unknown. Germline and junction disagree at one end, which may indicate a read error. The library came from three nested PCR rounds adapted from ARM-PCR protocols. Via MiXCR, TCRdb re-called the multiplex PCR reads, giving one row per CDR3 protein. The sample holds 120,000 or so distinct CDR3 sequences; 84% are singletons and the top ten take more than 20%. This sample's RNA came from whole unsorted tissue. Chemotherapy-naive patients with new lung cancer underwent thoracic surgery in China, August–late 2014.

The J gene is TRBJ2-5, the V gene TRBV11-3; TRBD2 aligns across 8 bases. Sequencing was performed on lung tumor tissue. The origin of this receptor is a man in his sixties or seventies with non-small cell lung cancer. CDR3 sequence (DNA): TGTACCATCGCTTCCGGCTGGGAGCGGGAGACCCAGCTCTTC. This codes for CTIASGWERETQLF.